Presented here are 28 T cell receptor beta chains from one specimen sequenced in a study of T cell responses to AZD1222 COVID-19 vaccine. Sequencing used immunoSEQ multiplex PCR; TCRdb keeps in-frame clones, though not all of them. The table lists some 200,000 clones, 80% to 90% of them singletons. The sample was peripheral blood, taken on day 0 of AZD1222 vaccination. Receptors originate from an adult in good health.

V is TRBV28 and J is TRBJ1-5, with D tentatively TRBD1 (6 bases). With 6 bases removed from V and 2 bases from J, the gap between germline ends came to 23 bases. There are 18 residues in the CDR3. Germline V gene data show CDR1 as MDHEN and CDR2 as SYDVKM. Written as DNA, the CDR3 is TGTGCCAGCAGCTCCAACCGGGGGGGCAGGGGAGGCAATCAGCCCCAGCATTTT. This sequence encodes CASSSNRGGRGGNQPQHF.

The J gene is TRBJ2-3, the V gene TRBV28; no reliable D call. The CDR3 length is 15 residues. Germline V lookup: CDR1 MDHEN, CDR2 SYDVKM. V lost 5 bases and J 1 base, leaving 13 bases between the germline ends. The CDR3 sequence: CASSLDTRGTDTQYF. CDR3 DNA: TGTGCCAGCAGTCTTGACACGCGCGGCACAGATACGCAGTATTTT.

The chain combines TRBV18 with TRBJ2-1; 12 bases fit TRBD2. After removal of 2 bases from V and 0 bases from J, the junction contained 8 bases not matched to a gene. This CDR3 region has 19 residues. From germline, CDR1 is KGHSH and CDR2 LQKENI. CDR3 loop: CASSPTLAGGRTSYNEQFF. CDR3 nucleotides: TGTGCCAGCTCACCAACGCTAGCGGGGGGGCGGACCTCCTACAATGAGCAGTTCTTC. Filled out from reference TRBV18 and TRBJ2-1, the complete variable domain reads NAGVMQNPRHLVRRRGQEARLRCSPMKGHSHVYWYRQLPEEGLKFMVYLQKENIIDESGMPKERFSAEFPKEGPSILRIQQVVRGDSAAYFCASSPTLAGGRTSYNEQFFGPGTRLTVL.

On this clone itself: Other DNA variants within this sample encode the same CDR3. V and J are TRBV5-1 and TRBJ1-2; D gene unclear. This CDR3 region has 15 residues. Germline loops: CDR1 SGHRS, CDR2 YFSETQ. Trimming cost V 0 bases and J 1 base, with 10 bases left between them. CDR3: CASSLAGGFNYGYTF. CDR3 nucleotide sequence: TGCGCCAGCAGCTTGGCCGGAGGGTTTAACTATGGCTACACCTTC.

V and J are TRBV9 and TRBJ1-3; 7 bases are a match to TRBD1. Germline V gives CDR1 SGDLS, CDR2 YYNGEE. The CDR3 is made up of 18 amino acids. Losses at the gene ends were 1 base for V and 0 bases for J; bases not matched to a gene: 10. The CDR3 region is CASSVSPTGDSSGNTIYF. CDR3 DNA sequence: TGTGCCAGCAGCGTAAGTCCTACCGGGGACAGCTCTGGAAACACCATATATTTT.

The chain carries TRBV12-3 or TRBV12-4 and TRBJ2-7; no definite D call. Trimming cost V 1 base and J 6 bases, with 7 bases left between them. CDR3 length: 12 amino acids. The CDR3 nucleotides are TGTGCCAGCAGTTTAGGAAGGTTCGAGCAGTACTTC. Its protein is CASSLGRFEQYF.

The rearrangement joins TRBV19 to TRBJ1-2; D not certain. The V gene's germline CDR1 is LNHDA and CDR2 SQIVND (reference sequence). CDR3 length equals 13 residues. V was clipped by 5 bases and J by 1 base, with 8 bases between them. In DNA form, the CDR3 reads TGTGCCAGTAGTGCAGGATTTAACTATGGCTACACCTTC. Its protein product is CASSAGFNYGYTF. Full variable domain (rest looked up from reference TRBV19 and TRBJ1-2): DGGITQSPKYLFRKEGQNVTLSCEQNLNHDAMYWYRQDPGQGLRLIYYSQIVNDFQKGDIAEGYSVSREKKESFPLTVTSAQKNPTAFYLCASSAGFNYGYTFGSGTRLTVV.

The V gene is TRBV19, the J gene TRBJ2-2; weak D call: TRBD1 (6 bases). V was trimmed by 1 base and J by 4 bases, leaving 13 bases between them. From germline, CDR1 is LNHDA and CDR2 SQIVND (reference sequence). This CDR3 is built from 16 residues. The CDR3 spells CASSIGGGYSTGELFF. CDR3 nucleotides: TGTGCCAGTAGTATAGGAGGGGGATATTCCACCGGGGAGCTGTTTTTT.

For this clone: This CDR3 is also generated by other DNA sequences in the sample. The CDR3 nucleotides are TGTGCCAGCAGTGGAAATTATGGCTACACCTTC. Translation gives CASSGNYGYTF. This chain links TRBV25-1 with TRBJ1-2; no reliable D call. Germline V gene data show CDR1 as MGHDK and CDR2 as SYGVNS. Trimming cost V 4 bases and J 5 bases, with 5 bases left between them. The CDR3 totals 11 residues.

The chain carries TRBV18 and TRBJ1-2; 7 bases agree with TRBD1. CDR1 KGHSH and CDR2 LQKENI come from the germline V gene. There are 14 residues in the CDR3. V shed 2 bases and J 4 bases; nucleotides not matched to a gene: 4. The CDR3 bases are TGTGCCAGCTCACCAGGACAGGATGTCTATGGCTACACCTTC. Residues: CASSPGQDVYGYTF.

The V and J genes are TRBV30 and TRBJ1-6; 8 positions agree with TRBD1. Trimming took 3 bases from V and 9 from J; bases not matched to a gene: 7. The CDR3 is made up of 14 amino acids. CDR1 and CDR2 from the germline V gene are GTSNPN and SVGIG (reference sequence). The CDR3 here is CAWSAHDRGSPLHF. As DNA, the CDR3 is TGTGCCTGGAGCGCACATGACAGGGGTTCACCCCTCCACTTT.

This clone was seen only a few times. This chain uses TRBV5-1 with TRBJ2-3, with TRBD1 matching over 11 bases. Germline-derived CDR1 and CDR2 are SGHRS and YFSETQ. After removal of 4 bases from V and 4 bases from J, the junction contained 2 bases not matched to a gene. This CDR3 has 14 residues. The CDR3 loop is CASSRDRGADTQYF. CDR3 in DNA: TGCGCCAGCAGCCGGGACAGGGGGGCAGATACGCAGTATTTT. The whole variable domain, filled in from reference TRBV5-1 and TRBJ2-3, reads KAGVTQTPRYLIKTRGQQVTLSCSPISGHRSVSWYQQTPGQGLQFLFEYFSETQRNKGNFPGRFSGRQFSNSRSEMNVSTLELGDSALYLCASSRDRGADTQYFGPGTRLTVL.

V and J are TRBV24-1 and TRBJ1-3, with D tentatively TRBD1 (5 bases). This CDR3 has 16 amino acids. Germline-derived CDR1 and CDR2 are KGHDR and SFDVKD. The V and J ends lost 4 bases and 0 bases respectively, with 12 bases between them. The CDR3 sequence is CATSDPTGASGNTIYF. Written as DNA, the CDR3 is TGTGCCACCAGTGACCCAACAGGAGCCTCTGGAAACACCATATATTTT.

The chain combines TRBV3-1 (or the pseudogene TRBV3-2) with TRBJ1-6, with TRBD1 matching over 7 bases. Germline V CDR1 and CDR2: LGHDT, YNNKEL (reference sequence). This CDR3 comprises 16 residues. J was trimmed by 10 bases and V by 3 bases; bases with no gene match: 12. The CDR3 DNA sequence: TGTGCCAGCAGCCATAGACAGGGTCCCAAATCGTCACCCCTCCACTTT. This sequence encodes CASSHRQGPKSSPLHF.

Note on this clone: In the same sample, other DNA sequences code for this CDR3. The V gene is TRBV6-5, the J gene TRBJ2-3; D is undetermined. This CDR3 comprises 13 residues. CDR1 and CDR2 (germline): MNHEY, SVGAGI. V dropped 7 bases and J dropped 2 bases, with 10 bases sitting between them. CDR3 sequence (DNA): TGTGCCAGCACTTCCGGTTCCACAGATACGCAGTATTTT. As protein: CASTSGSTDTQYF.

The chain is built from TRBV30 and TRBJ1-2; 7 positions agree with TRBD1. This CDR3 has 11 amino acids. CDR1 and CDR2 (germline): GTSNPN, SVGIG (reference sequence). The V and J ends lost 8 bases and 2 bases, in that order; junction bases with no gene match: 2. CDR3 sequence reads: CAGGQNYGYTF. CDR3 coding DNA: TGTGCCGGGGGACAGAACTATGGCTACACCTTC.

This clone was counted once. The chain carries TRBV15 and TRBJ1-2, with 12 bases identical to TRBD1. In germline, CDR1 is LNHNV, CDR2 YYDKDF (reference sequence). The CDR3 has 18 residues. Trimming cost V 3 bases and J 2 bases; bases outside gene matches: 10. The CDR3: CATSSLQGQGASNYGYTF. In nucleotides, the CDR3 is TGTGCCACCAGCAGTCTCCAGGGACAGGGGGCATCAAACTATGGCTACACCTTC.

The J gene is TRBJ1-2, the V gene TRBV6-1; the D gene is possibly TRBD1 (6 bases). This CDR3 has 15 residues. The V and J ends lost 1 base and 4 bases respectively, with 13 bases between them. The germline V gene encodes CDR1 MNHNS and CDR2 SASEGT. The CDR3 reads CASSEEETGFYGYTF. In nucleotides, the CDR3 is TGTGCCAGCAGTGAAGAAGAGACAGGCTTCTATGGCTACACCTTC.

The chain joins TRBV5-1 to TRBJ1-2; 7 nucleotides match TRBD1. Germline trimming cut 6 bases from V and 6 bases from J; bases unmatched to any gene: 8. Germline values: CDR1 SGHRS, CDR2 YFSETQ. The CDR3 consists of 13 residues. The CDR3 region has the DNA TGCGCCAGCAAAGCGGGTACAGGGGATGGCTACACCTTC. Translating it yields CASKAGTGDGYTF.

V and J are TRBV24-1 and TRBJ2-3, with TRBD2 matching over 8 bases. Per the germline V gene, CDR1 is KGHDR and CDR2 is SFDVKD. Trimming cost V 2 bases and J 2 bases; bases outside gene matches: 2. The CDR3 is made up of 15 amino acids. In DNA form, the CDR3 reads TGTGCCACCAGTGATTCGGGGGGGACCACAGATACGCAGTATTTT. It codes for CATSDSGGTTDTQYF.

This clone appeared once. This rearrangement joins TRBV12-3 or TRBV12-4 to TRBJ1-2; D gene unclear. The CDR3 is made up of 12 amino acids. V lost 6 bases, J lost 6 bases, and 11 bases lay in between. The DNA for the CDR3 is TGTGCCAGCAGGTTAAGCTCGGATGGCTACACCTTC. As protein: CASRLSSDGYTF.

The genes are TRBV7-2 and TRBJ1-3; no clear D gene. The CDR3 runs to 16 residues. V was clipped by 5 bases and J by 4 bases, with 18 bases between them. Germline-derived CDR1 and CDR2 are SGHTA and FQGNSA. Here the CDR3 reads CASSENAPFGGNTIYF. In DNA form, the CDR3 reads TGTGCCAGCAGCGAAAACGCCCCTTTTGGGGGAAACACCATATATTTT.

In DNA, the CDR3 is TGCGCCAGCAGCTCAAGGGTGGCGGGAGCCGGGGAGCTGTTTTTT. Translated, it gives CASSSRVAGAGELFF. The chain has TRBV4-1 and TRBJ2-2; 7 nucleotides align to TRBD2. The germline V gene has CDR1 MGHRA and CDR2 YSYEKL. Trimming cost V 5 bases and J 6 bases; bases outside gene matches: 9. This CDR3 is 15 amino acids long.

This clone was observed a single time. The rearrangement uses TRBV5-1 and TRBJ1-2; D is possibly TRBD1 (5 bases). Germline CDR1 is SGHRS and CDR2 is YFSETQ. CDR3 length equals 15 residues. Trimming left V 4 bases short and J 0 bases short, with 13 bases between. The CDR3 sequence: CASSVGTQANYGYTF. In DNA form, the CDR3 reads TGCGCCAGCAGCGTCGGGACGCAGGCTAACTATGGCTACACCTTC.

The chain couples TRBV5-6 to TRBJ2-2, with D possibly matching TRBD1 (6 bases). The CDR3 consists of 16 residues. Looked up from germline, CDR1 is SGHDT and CDR2 is YYEEEE. With 0 bases removed from V and 1 base from J, the gap between germline ends came to 10 bases. The DNA for the CDR3 is TGTGCCAGCAGCTTGGGAACAGGGCTGAACACCGGGGAGCTGTTTTTT. Protein product: CASSLGTGLNTGELFF. The entire variable domain, with the rest obtained from reference TRBV5-6 and TRBJ2-2, is as follows: DAGVTQSPTHLIKTRGQQVTLRCSPKSGHDTVSWYQQALGQGPQFIFQYYEEEERQRGNFPDRFSGHQFPNYSSELNVNALLLGDSALYLCASSLGTGLNTGELFFGEGSRLTVL.

The rearrangement joins TRBV28 to TRBJ2-7; TRBD1 aligns across 7 bases. V lost 4 bases, J lost 3 bases, and 12 bases stayed unmatched. Germline assignment: CDR1 MDHEN and CDR2 SYDVKM. The CDR3 contains 16 residues. CDR3 in amino acids: CASSSLSTGQYYEQYF. The CDR3 bases are TGTGCCAGCAGTTCTTTAAGCACGGGACAGTACTACGAGCAGTACTTC.

The rearrangement links TRBV6-5 to TRBJ2-2; no definite D call. V was clipped by 0 bases and J by 6 bases, with 8 bases between them. This CDR3 spans 14 amino acids. Germline V CDR1 and CDR2: MNHEY, SVGAGI. CDR3 DNA sequence: TGTGCCAGCAGTTACTCGCTATCGTCCGGGGAGCTGTTTTTT. The encoded protein is CASSYSLSSGELFF.

The chain carries TRBV6-1 and TRBJ2-3; D may match TRBD1 or TRBD2 (5 bases each). V lost 4 bases, J lost 3 bases, and 20 bases lay in between. Germline V gives CDR1 MNHNS, CDR2 SASEGT. The CDR3 consists of 17 residues. The CDR3 coding sequence is TGTGCCAGCAGTGGGTTGGGGGACCCAACTCTAACAGATACGCAGTATTTT. Translating it yields CASSGLGDPTLTDTQYF.